This T cell receptor beta chain derives from a study of T cell repertoires in cytomegalovirus infection. Points from the study as a whole: HLA-C-restricted CMV-specific TCR beta clonotypes were dominant in the ex vivo response.

This clonotype has more than one count but fewer than ten. Its specificity is not known. CDR3 length: 13 residues. Between the trimmed V and J ends, which lost 1 base and 13 bases, there was a span of 14 bases. The V gene's germline CDR1 is SGHDT and CDR2 YYEEEE. Using its own MiXCR run on the reads, TCRdb lists one record per CDR3 protein. The sample includes hundreds of thousands of distinct CDR3 sequences, about 40% of them seen just once. The chain employs TRBV5-6 and TRBJ1-4; D remains ambiguous. The sequence derives from a human donor in good health (CMV status not recorded). Some clones in this sample may be carry-over from other donors' samples. The material sequenced was PBMCs. The CDR3 region is CASSLNPTNVLFF. The DNA of the CDR3 is TGTGCCAGCAGCTTGAATCCCACCAACGTACTGTTTTTT.